The clone carrying this T cell receptor (beta chain) appeared once. This may be a read error: a much more frequent sequence differs by one nucleotide. By flow cytometry, patients selected for sequencing had shown an expansion of CD8+CD57+ cells. Both TCR beta VDJ combination and CDR3 sequence profiling were carried out. Genomic DNA was the template for this profiling. MiXCR was run by TCRdb on the reads, yielding one entry per CDR3 protein. The repertoire holds around 150,000 distinct CDR3 sequences, about 48% seen once, with under 40% in the top ten. The record originates from a study of CD8+CD57+ T cells in acquired aplastic anemia. This CDR3 is 15 amino acids long. The J segment lost 12 bases and the V segment lost 5 bases, leaving 16 bases of the junction unmatched.

Sequenced sample: sorted CD4+, CD8+, or CD8+CD57+ T cells (not recorded which) from PBMCs. The V and J genes are TRBV12-3 or TRBV12-4 and TRBJ1-2, with 9 bases matching TRBD1. The sequence was collected from a human donor with aplastic anemia. The CDR3 nucleotides are TGTGCCAGCAGTCAATGGGACAGGGAGGAGGACGGCCACACCTTC. Its translation: CASSQWDREEDGHTF.